This T cell receptor beta chain was sequenced in a study of cytomegalovirus exposure and HLA in healthy donors. Notes on the study in general: Most TCRs appeared rarely, but some public TCRs recurred in many donors. In an earlier analysis, most TCR beta V segments were productive about 87% or about 30% of the time.

On this clone: Its antigen is undetermined.

60 Vbeta and 13 Jbeta primers were used in PCR. Produced via immunoSEQ multiplex PCR; TCRdb's table is partial and in-frame only. Counted here are around 150,000 clones, under 70% occurring once; the ten biggest clones make up 2.5% to 3.5%. V shed 5 bases and J shed 2 bases, with 7 bases lying between them. The germline CDR1 and CDR2 sequences are SGHVS and FNYEAQ. The CDR3 is 13 residues long. The TCR comes from a woman aged 25 to 39 in good health and CMV-seropositive. The rearrangement uses TRBV7-6 and TRBJ1-5; D uncertain. Sequenced: PBMCs. The CDR3 loop reads CASSSLRNQPQHF. The CDR3 nucleotides are TGTGCCAGCAGCAGCCTGCGCAATCAGCCCCAGCATTTT.